This paragraph covers one TCR beta chain sequence. Its specificity is not known. This record belongs to a study of PD-1 blockade in classical Hodgkin lymphoma. Germline lookup yields CDR1 MGHRA and CDR2 YSYEKL. CDR3 length: 16 amino acids. Trimming cost V 4 bases and J 4 bases, with 20 bases left between them. The time point is: cycle 4 day 1 (C4D1), after around six weeks of nivolumab. The patients all showed relapse after autologous stem cell transplantation, while their brentuximab vedotin exposure varied. Complete response, partial response or progressive disease was recorded as best response. The method was immunoSEQ multiplex PCR; TCRdb's version includes in-frame clones alone and lacks a portion of them. The sample lists around 60,000 clones, about 90% seen once, with about a tenth in the top ten. Study-wide points: Diversity in CD4+ TCRs, unlike that measured in CD8+ TCRs, had risen significantly by C4D1.

The chain combines TRBV4-1 with TRBJ2-7; tentative D call: TRBD2 (5 bases). This receptor was taken from a human donor with classical Hodgkin lymphoma. Sequenced material: peripheral blood mononuclear cells (PBMCs), taken before the fourth cycle of nivolumab. The CDR3 DNA reads TGCGCCAGCAGCCTCCTCCCAGCGGAAGGTCTGTACGAGCAGTACTTC. It translates to CASSLLPAEGLYEQYF.